Following are 14 T cell receptor beta chains from one sample sequenced in a study of CD8 T cells in ankylosing spondylitis. General study points: Made up of under ten highly homologous variants, a TCR beta motif appeared characteristic of ankylosing spondylitis blood.

Their antigens are not known. TCRdb re-analysed the 5' RACE reads in MiXCR, keeping a single row per CDR3 protein. Of about 510,000 distinct CDR3 sequences listed, over 4% are singletons. The material sequenced was blood, either unsorted or a sorted T cell fraction (not recorded which). The source of these receptors is a male donor with ankylosing spondylitis.

This clonotype was seen repeatedly, ten times or more. V usage is TRBV4-3 and J usage is TRBJ1-1, with 8 bases lining up with TRBD1. J lost 3 bases, V lost 0 bases, and 3 bases had no gene match. The CDR3 contains 15 residues. Germline loops: CDR1 LGHNA, CDR2 YSLEER. CDR3 sequence (DNA): TGCGCCAGCAGCCAAGATCCGACAGGGGACACTGAAGCTTTCTTT. The encoded protein is CASSQDPTGDTEAFF.

This clonotype was detected many times. The CDR3 DNA is TGCAGTGCTAGAGATCCCAGAGAGTCTAATGAAAAACTGTTTTTT. This codes for CSARDPRESNEKLFF. This chain links TRBV20-1 with TRBJ1-4; no reliable D call. The CDR3 extends over 15 amino acids. Germline loops: CDR1 DFQATT, CDR2 SNEGSKA (reference sequence). V was clipped by 0 bases and J by 3 bases, with 11 bases between them.

This clonotype was picked up many times. V is TRBV20-1 and J is TRBJ2-7, with a weak D call TRBD2 (6 bases). V lost 6 bases and J lost 6, with 21 bases in between. The CDR3 runs to 14 residues. Germline CDR1 DFQATT, CDR2 SNEGSKA (reference sequence). This CDR3 reads CSALGLHNPGEQYF. The CDR3 DNA follows: TGCAGTGCGCTGGGACTCCACAACCCGGGCGAGCAGTACTTC.

In this sample, this clonotype turned up many times. The chain links TRBV20-1 to TRBJ1-4; the D gene is possibly TRBD1 (5 bases). V lost 0 bases and J lost 8, with 13 bases in between. The CDR3 totals 14 residues. Germline V gene lookup returns CDR1 DFQATT and CDR2 SNEGSKA (reference sequence). The CDR3 here is CSARDRRGSEKLFF. In nucleotides, the CDR3 is TGCAGTGCTAGAGATCGGAGGGGTTCCGAAAAACTGTTTTTT.

This clonotype was detected many times. The genes are TRBV27 and TRBJ2-7; 10 bases are shared with TRBD2. There are 17 residues in the CDR3. Germline V lookup: CDR1 MNHEY, CDR2 SMNVEV (reference sequence). J was trimmed by 6 bases and V by 2 bases; bases with no gene match: 13. In nucleotides, the CDR3 is TGTGCCAGCAGTTTAACTAGCGGGGCAGTATGGACTTCCGAGCAGTACTTC. Translation gives CASSLTSGAVWTSEQYF.

This clonotype was seen ten or more times. The chain couples TRBV4-2 to TRBJ2-1; D is undetermined. CDR3 length: 12 amino acids. The ends were cut back, 1 base at V and 11 bases at J, with 9 bases in the middle. The germline CDR1 and CDR2 sequences are LGHNA and YNFKEQ. The CDR3 is CASSQVVEKQFF. In DNA form, the CDR3 reads TGTGCCAGCAGCCAAGTTGTGGAGAAGCAGTTCTTC.

This clonotype was recorded many times. This chain joins TRBV9 and TRBJ2-3, with 10 positions matching TRBD2. CDR1 and CDR2 from the germline V gene are SGDLS and YYNGEE. J gave up 5 bases and V 7 bases, and 7 bases lay outside the gene matches. This CDR3 has 14 amino acids. The chain's CDR3 is CASAPSGGRDTQYF. In DNA, the CDR3 is TGTGCCAGCGCCCCTAGCGGGGGTCGAGATACGCAGTATTTT.

The table lists this clonotype with many counts. This chain connects TRBV20-1 to TRBJ1-1; D not certain. Germline loops: CDR1 DFQATT, CDR2 SNEGSKA (reference sequence). This CDR3 is built from 13 residues. The ends were cut back, 0 bases at V and 4 bases at J, with 9 bases in the middle. The DNA of the CDR3 is TGCAGTGCTAGAGAGACCCCGGCCACTGAAGCTTTCTTT. It specifies CSARETPATEAFF.

Concerning this clonotype itself: A much larger clone sits a single nucleotide away, making a read error possible. The chain carries TRBV28 and TRBJ1-1; D may be TRBD1 (5 bases). Germline loops: CDR1 MDHEN, CDR2 SYDVKM. CDR3 length equals 13 residues. V lost 3 bases, J lost 6 bases, and 11 bases lay in between. Written as DNA, the CDR3 is TGTGCCAGCAGTTTCGCCGGGGCTCCTGAAGCTTTCTTT. It specifies CASSFAGAPEAFF.

This clonotype was counted at least ten times. This chain links TRBV5-1 with TRBJ1-1; D gene ambiguous. Germline loops: CDR1 SGHRS, CDR2 YFSETQ. Trimming took 4 bases from V and 1 from J, leaving 11 bases between them. The CDR3 is 14 residues long. The CDR3 DNA reads TGCGCCAGCAGCCCGGGCCGTGGGAACACTGAAGCTTTCTTT. Its protein product is CASSPGRGNTEAFF.

With respect to this clonotype: A much larger clone sits a single nucleotide away, making a read error possible. Likely a read error: the CDR3 ends without its conserved phenylalanine or tryptophan. J is TRBJ2-1 and V is TRBV25-1; 8 nucleotides line up with TRBD2. Looked up from germline, CDR1 is MGHDK and CDR2 is SYGVNS. V was pared by 1 base and J by 2 bases, with 4 bases of the junction left unmatched. The CDR3 contains 16 residues. Here the CDR3 DNA reads TGTGCCAGCAGTGAATCCGGCGGGAGGACCTACAATGAGCAGTTCTAC. As protein: CASSESGGRTYNEQFY.

This clonotype was recorded at least ten times. V gene TRBV15 combines with J gene TRBJ2-7; possibly TRBD2 for D (5 bases). V lost 0 bases to trimming and J lost 2 bases, with 14 bases between them. There are 16 residues in the CDR3. Germline V lookup: CDR1 LNHNV, CDR2 YYDKDF (reference sequence). The CDR3 nucleotides are TGTGCCACCAGCAGAGATCTGGCGGGTCAGACCTACGAGCAGTACTTC. As protein: CATSRDLAGQTYEQYF.

In this sample, this clonotype turned up many times. The V gene is TRBV7-8, the J gene TRBJ2-1; 7 bases align to TRBD1. Trimming removed 3 bases from V and 3 bases from J; junction bases left unmatched: 2. Germline V gene data show CDR1 as SGHVS and CDR2 as FQNEAQ. CDR3 length: 14 amino acids. The CDR3 bases are TGTGCCAGCAGCTTCGGACAGGTCTACAATGAGCAGTTCTTC. It encodes CASSFGQVYNEQFF.

This clonotype was counted only a few times. The chain uses TRBV20-1 and TRBJ2-5; no firm D call. The CDR3 is 12 amino acids. Germline assignment: CDR1 DFQATT and CDR2 SNEGSKA (reference sequence). Between the trimmed V and J ends, which lost 3 bases and 5 bases, there was a span of 10 bases. The CDR3 DNA reads TGCAGTGCTAGTAAGGGCAGGGAGACCCAGTACTTC. This gives the protein CSASKGRETQYF.